The 10 T cell receptor beta chains listed next were all sequenced from one sample in a study of blood T cells in healthy people across ages. Sample-barcoded 5' priming and a J-beta primer mix drove a second PCR of roughly 6 to 12 cycles. A single record per CDR3 protein comes from TCRdb applying MiXCR to the 5' RACE reads. Found here are some 860,000 distinct CDR3 sequences, approximately 60% of them singletons; the top ten hold 20% to 30%. Sequenced input: blood. The receptors were gathered from a man aged 35-49 years in good health.

The gene calls are TRBV27 and TRBJ2-1; unclear D gene. Germline-derived CDR1 and CDR2 are MNHEY and SMNVEV (reference sequence). This CDR3 spans 14 amino acids. V was cut by 2 bases and J by 6 bases, with 11 bases left in between. The CDR3 loop reads CASSLVIRGNEQFF. As DNA, the CDR3 is TGTGCCAGCAGTTTAGTCATCCGAGGCAATGAGCAGTTCTTC.

This sequence joins TRBV18 and TRBJ1-2; TRBD1 agrees at 8 bases. Germline values: CDR1 KGHSH, CDR2 LQKENI. Trimming removed 1 base from V and 6 bases from J; junction bases left unmatched: 7. This CDR3 has 15 residues. The CDR3 reads CASSPLETGADGYTF. The CDR3 DNA is TGTGCCAGCTCACCACTCGAGACAGGGGCTGATGGCTACACCTTC.

Comment on this clonotype: A read error may explain this, as a much larger clone is one base away. The chain joins TRBV7-9 to TRBJ2-7; 10 nucleotides agree with TRBD2. CDR1 SEHNR and CDR2 FQNEAQ come from the germline V gene (reference sequence). The CDR3 has 15 amino acids. CDR3 DNA: TGTGCCAGCGGCTTAGTGAGCGGGAGGGCTTACGAGCAGTACTTC. Protein product: CASGLVSGRAYEQYF.

This clonotype was detected a few times. The chain links TRBV12-3 or TRBV12-4 to TRBJ2-5, with D possibly matching TRBD2 (5 bases). The CDR3 contains 13 residues. The V and J ends lost 2 bases and 4 bases respectively, with 8 bases between them. This CDR3 is CASSLNRGETQYF. CDR3 nucleotides: TGTGCCAGCAGTTTAAATCGGGGAGAGACCCAGTACTTC.

This clonotype showed up just a few times. The rearrangement links TRBV29-1 to TRBJ2-7; D remains unclear. This CDR3 comprises 12 residues. V lost 4 bases, J lost 1 base, and 8 bases lay in between. CDR1 is SQVTM, CDR2 ANQGSEA, per germline. CDR3 sequence reads: CSVVSESYEQYF. The CDR3 nucleotides are TGCAGCGTTGTTTCGGAGTCCTACGAGCAGTACTTC.

The V call is TRBV6-6, the J call TRBJ2-5; the D is unclear. CDR3 size: 12 residues. Deletions cut 7 bases from V and 5 bases from J, with 11 bases between. Germline V gives CDR1 MNHNY, CDR2 SVGAGI (reference sequence). CDR3 protein: CASTQVGETQYF. CDR3 sequence (DNA): TGTGCCAGCACCCAGGTTGGGGAGACCCAGTACTTC.

V is TRBV7-2 and J is TRBJ1-6; D gene uncertain. V lost 5 bases and J 7 bases, leaving 9 bases between the germline ends. The CDR3 runs to 13 residues. The germline V gene has CDR1 SGHTA and CDR2 FQGNSA. CDR3 region: CASSPSTNSPLHF. The CDR3 bases are TGTGCCAGCAGCCCCTCGACGAATTCACCCCTCCACTTT.

The V and J genes are TRBV7-3 and TRBJ2-5; 8 nucleotides line up with TRBD1. There are 16 residues in the CDR3. CDR1 SGHTA and CDR2 FQGTGA come from the germline V gene. V was clipped by 0 bases and J by 5 bases; unmatched bases: 8. This CDR3 is CASSLTPTGAAETQYF. Here the CDR3 DNA reads TGTGCCAGCAGCTTAACCCCGACAGGGGCGGCGGAGACCCAGTACTTC.

This chain's CDR3 is CASSYLGVGQPQHF. CDR3 nucleotides: TGTGCCAGCAGTTACTTAGGGGTGGGACAGCCCCAGCATTTT. The chain carries TRBV6-6 and TRBJ1-5, with D possibly matching TRBD1 (5 bases). With 1 base removed from V and 7 bases from J, the gap between germline ends came to 11 bases. This CDR3 spans 14 amino acids. Germline V gene lookup returns CDR1 MNHNY and CDR2 SVGAGI (reference sequence).

This clonotype has a handful of counts. This chain links TRBV10-3 with TRBJ2-7, with unresolved D. This CDR3 has 14 residues. V gave up 6 bases and J gave up 2 bases, with 14 bases separating them. Germline assignment: CDR1 ENHRY and CDR2 SYGVKD. The CDR3 bases are TGTGCCATCAGCCTAAGACCGAAAGCCTACGAGCAGTACTTC. It codes for CAISLRPKAYEQYF.